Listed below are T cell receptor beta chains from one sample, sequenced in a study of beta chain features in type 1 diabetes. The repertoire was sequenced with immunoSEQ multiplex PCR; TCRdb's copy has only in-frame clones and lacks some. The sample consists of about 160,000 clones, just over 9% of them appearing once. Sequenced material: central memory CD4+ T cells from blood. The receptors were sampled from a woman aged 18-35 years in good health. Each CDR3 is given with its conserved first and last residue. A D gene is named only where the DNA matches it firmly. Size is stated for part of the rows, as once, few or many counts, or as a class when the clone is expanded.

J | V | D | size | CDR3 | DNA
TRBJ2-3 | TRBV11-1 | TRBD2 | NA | CASSLTSGFTDTQYF | TGTGCCAGCAGCTTAACTAGCGGATTCACAGATACGCAGTATTTT
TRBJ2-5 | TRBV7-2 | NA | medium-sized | CASSRQRAEETQYF | TGTGCCAGCAGCCGCCAGCGGGCAGAAGAGACCCAGTACTTC
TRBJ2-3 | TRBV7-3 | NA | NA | CASSLNPGSTDTQYF | TGTGCCAGCAGCTTAAATCCCGGTAGCACAGATACGCAGTATTTT
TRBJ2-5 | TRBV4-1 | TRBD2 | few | CASSPSLSGRAGETQYF | TGCGCCAGCAGCCCTTCCCTCAGCGGGAGGGCCGGGGAGACCCAGTACTTC
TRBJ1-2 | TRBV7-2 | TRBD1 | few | CASSTGTGEVYGYTF | TGTGCCAGCAGCACCGGGACAGGGGAAGTCTATGGCTACACCTTC
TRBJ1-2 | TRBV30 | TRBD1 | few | CAWRGQGSNYGYTF | TGTGCCTGGAGGGGACAGGGCTCTAACTATGGCTACACCTTC
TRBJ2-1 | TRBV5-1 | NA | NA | CASSSDTFNEQFF | TGCGCCAGCAGCTCGGACACCTTCAATGAGCAGTTCTTC
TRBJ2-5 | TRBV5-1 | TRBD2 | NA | CASSLGTSGVGAQETQYF | TGCGCCAGCAGCCTAGGGACTAGCGGGGTCGGGGCTCAAGAGACCCAGTACTTC
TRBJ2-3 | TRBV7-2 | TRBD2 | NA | CASSSQAGGLDTQYF | TGTGCCAGCAGTTCGCAAGCGGGGGGGCTGGATACGCAGTATTTT
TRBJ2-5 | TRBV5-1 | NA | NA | CASSPSAGSLQETQYF | TGCGCCAGCAGCCCCTCCGCGGGCTCTCTACAAGAGACCCAGTACTTC
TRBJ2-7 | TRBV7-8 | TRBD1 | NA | CASNPGTGDYEQYF | TGTGCCAGCAACCCCGGGACAGGGGACTACGAGCAGTACTTC
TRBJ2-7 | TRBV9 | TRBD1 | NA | CASSVGTVRYEQYF | TGTGCCAGCAGCGTGGGGACAGTGCGCTACGAGCAGTACTTC
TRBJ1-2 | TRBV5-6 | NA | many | CASGQQGPYGYTF | TGTGCCAGCGGCCAACAGGGTCCCTATGGCTACACCTTC
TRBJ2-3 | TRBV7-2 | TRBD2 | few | CASSPRAAGSTDTQYF | TGTGCCAGCAGCCCCAGGGCAGCGGGGAGCACAGATACGCAGTATTTT
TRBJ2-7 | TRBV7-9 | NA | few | CASSLDISYEQYF | TGTGCCAGCAGCCTCGACATTTCCTACGAGCAGTACTTC
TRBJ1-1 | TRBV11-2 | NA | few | CASSPSYGNTEAFF | TGTGCCAGCAGCCCAAGCTACGGGAACACTGAAGCTTTCTTT
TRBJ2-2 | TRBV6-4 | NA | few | CASSEGAGELFF | TGTGCCAGCAGTGAAGGGGCCGGGGAGCTGTTTTTT
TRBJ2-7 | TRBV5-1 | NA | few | CASSPPGTAYEQYF | TGCGCCAGCAGCCCACCGGGGACTGCCTACGAGCAGTACTTC
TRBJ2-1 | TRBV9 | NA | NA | CASSVNVGTTQFF | TGTGCCAGCAGCGTCAACGTAGGGACAACGCAGTTCTTC
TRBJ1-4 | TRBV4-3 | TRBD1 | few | CASSTGGEEEKLFF | TGCGCCAGCAGCACAGGGGGCGAAGAGGAAAAACTGTTTTTT
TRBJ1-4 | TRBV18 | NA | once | CASSRTFGEEKLFF | TGTGCCAGCTCAAGGACATTCGGAGAAGAAAAACTGTTTTTT
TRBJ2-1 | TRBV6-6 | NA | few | CASMIEGLGGNEQFF | TGTGCCAGCATGATTGAGGGTCTAGGGGGCAATGAGCAGTTCTTC
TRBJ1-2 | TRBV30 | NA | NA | CAWSGTGASGYTF | TGTGCCTGGAGTGGGACTGGTGCGTCGGGCTACACCTTC
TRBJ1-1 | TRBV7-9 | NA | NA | CASSRESNTEAFF | TGTGCCAGCAGCCGGGAATCGAACACTGAAGCTTTCTTT
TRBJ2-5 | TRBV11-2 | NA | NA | CASTPKETQYF | TGTGCCAGCACCCCCAAAGAGACCCAGTACTTC
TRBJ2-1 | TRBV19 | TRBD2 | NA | CASTRGLAYNEQFF | TGTGCCAGTACCCGGGGACTAGCGTACAATGAGCAGTTCTTC
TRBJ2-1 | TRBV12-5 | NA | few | CASGFSSLYNEQFF | TGTGCTAGTGGTTTTTCCTCCCTCTACAATGAGCAGTTCTTC
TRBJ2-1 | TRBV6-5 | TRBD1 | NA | CASSPTRTGGEGVF | TGTGCCAGCAGCCCCACCCGGACAGGGGGAGAGGGGGTCTTC